This T cell receptor (beta chain) emerged from a study of T cell responses to AZD1222 COVID-19 vaccine (dated by TCRdb to about 2021). Notes on the research overall: TCR sequencing was performed for about 250 trial participants, of whom around 200 were given two doses of AZD1222 and roughly 25 were given two doses of MenACWY control vaccine. Trial participants were enrolled into age subgroups of 18-55, 56-69 and 70-plus years, which contained around 140, 26 and 57 TCR-sequenced participants, respectively. The study at large found these results: Conclusions about previously exposed vaccinees are limited, since just a handful of AZD1222 recipients were seropositive for SARS-CoV-2 at baseline. After two AZD1222 doses, spike-specific TCR breadth and depth were significantly higher than at day 0 and than in MenACWY recipients. No day 14 peak-response samples were available, so repertoires were characterized only after the peak T cell response. Participants were mostly white British and included more females than males, and it was suggested by the authors that clonal diversity may have been underestimated. In the small 56-69-year group, the increase in depth fell short of significance, most likely because of low power. Reportedly, close to half of the unique spike-specific TCRs recognized epitopes lying outside the regions that are mutated in the B.1.351 and B.1.1.7 variants. The vaccine-associated CD4 TCRs covered the entire spike protein, and the dominant responses fell in regions 160-218 and 743-854.

The CDR3 regions of human TCRbeta chains were subjected to immunosequencing. The original methods were these. Repertoire TCRs were checked for matches against a reference library of SARS-CoV-2-specific TCRs that had been generated using the MIRA antigen-specificity platform. Breadth was defined as the fraction of unique TCRs that were SARS-CoV-2-associated. Depth was defined as the fraction of total T cells that were SARS-CoV-2-associated. Using the MIRA data, each spike-specific TCR was mapped to the spike region that the TCR reacts to and placed in a CD4 or CD8 class. Log10-transformed breadth and depth values were compared by one-way ANOVA with Sidak's multiple comparisons tests. TCRdb provides this immuneACCESS table in a form limited to in-frame rearrangements. Some clones are lacking; in checked studies, under half of them reflect an unresolved V gene, and why the rest are absent is not known. The DNA was the basis for D and trimming; V, J and clone size are from that table. Across this sample there are some 170,000 clones, with about 90% seen only once. The ten largest account for about 4.1% of the sample.

The CDR3 starts with the cysteine, ends with the phenylalanine, and has 14 residues. Only the CDR3 DNA stays, 42 bases, in frame from base 1. V is shortened by 2 bases, J by 7 bases, and the region joining them spans 14 bases. The germline V gene encodes CDR1 SGHTA and CDR2 FQGNSA. As regards this clone: Its target antigen remains unknown. The sample holds no much larger clone one base away, and base qualities are not on file.

Read against the paper, the sample's time point label means: about 28 days (+/-7) after the second vaccine dose. Per the publication, the treatment or condition label means: meningococcal conjugate vaccine given as trial control. The vaccinee samples were drawn from two UK trials, COV001 and COV002, one of which was a single-blind randomized controlled phase 2/3 trial testing AZD1222 (ChAdOx1 nCoV-19) in healthy adults. For TCRbeta chain sequencing, PBMC samples from trial participants were taken at day 0 and at day 28 after the second dose. The chain is assembled from TRBV7-2 and TRBJ2-5, and TRBD1 may be the D gene, going by 6 matching bases. This specimen consisted of peripheral blood, obtained 28 days after the second dose of the MenACWY control vaccine. The TCR sequence derives from an adult who received the MenACWY meningococcal vaccine as a control. The nucleotide sequence reads as follows: TGTGCCAGCAGCTTACCCCAGGGGTGGGCGACCCAGTACTTC. This encodes CASSLPQGWATQYF.